This TCR beta chain originates from a study of cytomegalovirus exposure and HLA in healthy donors. Notes on the study in general: Trimming of TCR beta V- and J-genes showed a link, identified in a later analysis, to a missense DCLRE1C variant. The dataset shows that most TCR sequences were rare, while some public TCRs occurred in many donors. Beyond CMV serostatus, there was no information to go on about immune exposure. Analyses of presence and absence presupposed an approximately uniform sequencing depth across donors.

About this clone: Its antigen is not identified.

Germline lookup yields CDR1 SGDLS and CDR2 YYNGEE. The ends were cut back, 0 bases at V and 12 bases at J, with 19 bases in the middle. The CDR3 spans 15 residues. Researchers ran the PCR with 60 Vbeta and 13 Jbeta primers. The data were produced by immunoSEQ multiplex PCR, yet TCRdb's version contains in-frame clones alone and is incomplete. This sample has about 200,000 clones, with roughly 80% found just once. The sequence derives from a woman in her forties or fifties in good health and CMV-seropositive. The material sequenced was PBMCs. This rearrangement joins TRBV9 to TRBJ2-1, with D perhaps matching TRBD1 (7 bases). CDR3 residues: CASSVGGDSLYGQFF. CDR3 DNA: TGTGCCAGCAGCGTAGGGGGGGACAGCCTGTATGGGCAGTTCTTC.